This is a list of T cell receptor beta chains from one sample in a study of shared clonotypes between healthy human individuals. Method: immunoSEQ multiplex PCR; TCRdb's copy keeps in-frame clones and lacks some. The sample has roughly 2 million clones, 90% to 96% seen once. Sequencing was carried out using naive CD4+ T cells sorted from blood. These receptor sequences come from a man aged 18 to 30 in good health. Both conserved end residues are part of each CDR3. A D gene is named only where the DNA matches it firmly. A clone size is listed for some rows: how often the clone was seen (once, few, many), or a class if it is expanded.

J | size | D | V | CDR3 | DNA
TRBJ1-4 | once | . | TRBV29-1 | CSVGNRANEKLFF | TGCAGCGTTGGGAACAGGGCTAATGAAAAACTGTTTTTT
TRBJ1-4 | . | . | TRBV5-1 | CASSPNTGATNEKLFF | TGCGCCAGCAGCCCAAATACGGGTGCAACTAATGAAAAACTGTTTTTT
TRBJ1-5 | once | . | TRBV6-5 | CASSQHVDQPQHF | TGTGCCAGCAGCCAACACGTAGATCAGCCCCAGCATTTT
TRBJ2-1 | . | . | TRBV9 | CASSSTPGPFLYNEQFF | TGTGCCAGCAGCTCGACCCCGGGGCCGTTCCTCTACAATGAGCAGTTCTTC
TRBJ1-1 | . | . | TRBV10-3 | CAISVGGTNTEAFF | TGTGCCATCAGTGTGGGGGGCACGAACACTGAAGCTTTCTTT
TRBJ2-2 | . | . | TRBV4-3 | CASSQDINTGELFF | TGCGCCAGCAGCCAAGATATCAACACCGGGGAGCTGTTTTTT
TRBJ1-2 | . | . | TRBV27 | CASSPGGVVGYTF | TGTGCCAGCAGTCCCGGTGGGGTAGTGGGCTACACCTTC
TRBJ2-7 | . | . | TRBV6-5 | CASSYRAVAGEQYF | TGTGCCAGCAGTTACCGTGCAGTCGCAGGTGAGCAGTACTTC
TRBJ1-2 | . | . | TRBV5-1 | CASSPDINYGYTF | TGCGCCAGCAGTCCTGACATCAACTATGGCTACACCTTC
TRBJ2-7 | . | TRBD2 | TRBV4-3 | CASSQELAGGGEQYF | TGCGCCAGCAGCCAAGAACTAGCGGGAGGTGGGGAGCAGTACTTC
TRBJ1-4 | . | . | TRBV19 | CASSTGRRGEKLFF | TGTGCCAGTAGTACCGGCCGCAGAGGTGAAAAACTGTTTTTT
TRBJ1-2 | . | . | TRBV5-1 | CASTLGSEIGYTF | TGCGCCAGCACCCTGGGGTCCGAGATTGGCTACACCTTC
TRBJ2-7 | . | . | TRBV5-1 | CASRGDNNYEQYF | TGCGCCAGCAGAGGGGACAACAATTACGAGCAGTACTTC
TRBJ1-5 | . | . | TRBV19 | CASSISTGTGMAQHF | TGTGCCAGTAGTATTTCGACAGGCACGGGGATGGCCCAGCATTTT
TRBJ2-5 | . | TRBD2 | TRBV30 | CAWSRLAGVPETQYF | TGTGCCTGGAGCCGCCTAGCGGGAGTTCCTGAGACCCAGTACTTC
TRBJ1-2 | . | TRBD1 | TRBV28 | CASSTQGSNYGYTF | TGTGCCAGCAGTACACAGGGGTCCAACTATGGCTACACCTTC
TRBJ1-2 | . | . | TRBV5-6 | CASSFQGRDGYTF | TGTGCCAGCAGCTTCCAGGGGAGGGATGGCTACACCTTC
TRBJ1-3 | once | . | TRBV6-6 | CASSYSGAAGNTIYF | TGTGCCAGCAGTTACTCTGGTGCCGCTGGAAACACCATATATTTT
TRBJ2-5 | once | TRBD1 | TRBV28 | CASRTGGETQYF | TGTGCCAGCAGGACAGGGGGGGAGACCCAGTACTTC
TRBJ2-7 | . | . | TRBV28 | CASSSTAPQQGSYEQYF | TGTGCCAGCAGCTCCACGGCACCGCAACAGGGTTCCTACGAGCAGTACTTC
TRBJ1-2 | . | . | TRBV10-3 | CAISSTEYGYTF | TGTGCCATCAGTTCGACAGAGTATGGCTACACCTTC
TRBJ2-5 | . | . | TRBV11-2 | CASSLAGLQETQYF | TGTGCCAGCAGCTTAGCCGGATTACAAGAGACCCAGTACTTC
TRBJ2-2 | . | TRBD1 | TRBV27 | CASRVGTGNTGELFF | TGTGCCAGCAGGGTAGGGACAGGGAACACCGGGGAGCTGTTTTTT
TRBJ1-1 | . | . | TRBV9 | CASSATQGTEAFF | TGTGCCAGCAGCGCGACTCAGGGGACTGAAGCTTTCTTT
TRBJ1-3 | . | . | TRBV4-3 | CASSQEERGWTIYF | TGCGCCAGCAGCCAAGAGGAACGGGGTTGGACCATATATTTT
TRBJ2-7 | few | . | TRBV4-1 | CASSQVEGSLYEQYF | TGCGCCAGCAGCCAAGTTGAGGGGTCCCTCTACGAGCAGTACTTC
TRBJ1-2 | . | TRBD1 | TRBV15 | CATSRGQGYGYTF | TGTGCCACCAGCAGAGGACAGGGGTATGGCTACACCTTC
TRBJ2-1 | . | . | TRBV5-1 | CASSFLLDNEQFF | TGCGCCAGCAGCTTCCTTCTGGACAATGAGCAGTTCTTC
TRBJ2-1 | . | TRBD1 | TRBV11-1 | CASSLGGTGEWNEQFF | TGTGCCAGCAGCTTGGGGGGGACAGGGGAATGGAATGAGCAGTTCTTC
TRBJ2-5 | once | . | TRBV5-1 | CASSRQGKETQYF | TGCGCCAGCAGCAGGCAGGGAAAAGAGACCCAGTACTTC
TRBJ2-3 | . | . | TRBV5-4 | CASSLTGQDTQYF | TGTGCCAGCAGCTTAACAGGGCAAGATACGCAGTATTTT
TRBJ2-3 | . | TRBD2 | TRBV7-2 | CASSFLAGHTDTQYF | TGTGCCAGCAGCTTTCTAGCGGGGCACACAGATACGCAGTATTTT
TRBJ2-1 | . | TRBD1 | TRBV18 | CASSPPTGGNNEQFF | TGTGCCAGCTCACCACCCACAGGGGGGAACAATGAGCAGTTCTTC
TRBJ2-1 | . | TRBD2 | TRBV6-1 | CASSEGLAFGEQFF | TGTGCCAGCAGTGAGGGACTAGCATTCGGTGAGCAGTTCTTC
TRBJ2-2 | . | . | TRBV6-6 | CASSRLGVTGTGELFF | TGTGCCAGCAGCCGACTAGGGGTTACAGGGACCGGGGAGCTGTTTTTT
TRBJ2-5 | . | TRBD1 | TRBV10-3 | CAISEQGARETQYF | TGTGCCATCAGTGAACAGGGGGCTAGAGAGACCCAGTACTTC
TRBJ1-1 | . | TRBD1 | TRBV30 | CAWSGTGAGVTFF | TGTGCCTGGAGTGGGACAGGGGCTGGGGTGACTTTCTTT
TRBJ1-1 | . | TRBD1 | TRBV27 | CASSLKGQGATEAFF | TGTGCCAGCAGTTTAAAGGGACAGGGGGCGACTGAAGCTTTCTTT
TRBJ2-1 | . | . | TRBV19 | CASSIGLRQGSYNEQFF | TGTGCCAGTAGTATAGGATTGAGGCAGGGATCCTACAATGAGCAGTTCTTC
TRBJ2-7 | . | . | TRBV7-2 | CASSLANFYEQYF | TGTGCCAGCAGCTTAGCGAACTTCTACGAGCAGTACTTC
TRBJ1-4 | . | . | TRBV2 | CASSEDVANEKLFF | TGTGCCAGCAGTGAAGACGTAGCTAATGAAAAACTGTTTTTT
TRBJ1-5 | . | TRBD1 | TRBV7-9 | CASSLSRGSNQPQHF | TGTGCCAGCAGCTTATCCAGGGGGAGCAATCAGCCCCAGCATTTT
TRBJ1-5 | . | . | TRBV6-5 | CASSRYSNQPQHF | TGTGCCAGCAGTAGATATAGCAATCAGCCCCAGCATTTT
TRBJ1-2 | . | TRBD1 | TRBV2 | CASTFPGTGDYGYTF | TGTGCCAGCACCTTCCCCGGGACAGGGGACTATGGCTACACCTTC
TRBJ2-7 | . | TRBD1 | TRBV18 | CASSPMSDRAYEQYF | TGTGCCAGCTCACCAATGTCGGACAGGGCCTACGAGCAGTACTTC
TRBJ1-1 | . | TRBD1 | TRBV5-4 | CASTLDRGLMGAFF | TGTGCCAGCACCCTCGACAGGGGCCTTATGGGGGCTTTCTTT
TRBJ2-7 | . | . | TRBV28 | CASAWRGDEQYF | TGTGCCAGTGCATGGAGGGGGGACGAGCAGTACTTC
TRBJ2-7 | . | . | TRBV6-5 | CASSSRMIYEQYF | TGTGCCAGCAGTTCCCGAATGATCTACGAGCAGTACTTC
TRBJ1-5 | few | . | TRBV6-1 | CASSEAVGSYSNQPQHF | TGTGCCAGCAGTGAAGCGGTGGGGAGCTATAGCAATCAGCCCCAGCATTTT
TRBJ1-3 | once | . | TRBV19 | CASSISESSGNTIYF | TGTGCCAGTAGTATATCGGAGAGTTCTGGAAACACCATATATTTT
TRBJ1-1 | . | . | TRBV7-8 | CASSSAGDLNTEAFF | TGTGCCAGCAGCTCTGCAGGGGACTTGAACACTGAAGCTTTCTTT
TRBJ2-3 | . | TRBD1 | TRBV18 | CASSLQGASTDTQYF | TGTGCCAGCTCATTACAGGGGGCCAGCACAGATACGCAGTATTTT
TRBJ1-2 | once | . | TRBV4-3 | CASSQDLQGKGYTF | TGCGCCAGCAGCCAAGATTTACAAGGAAAAGGCTACACCTTC
TRBJ2-1 | . | TRBD2 | TRBV29-1 | CSVDAGDTYNEQFF | TGCAGCGTTGATGCGGGGGATACCTACAATGAGCAGTTCTTC
TRBJ1-1 | . | . | TRBV15 | CATSREQGTEAFF | TGTGCCACCAGCCGTGAACAAGGGACTGAAGCTTTCTTT